The sample holds one count of the clone carrying this T cell receptor (beta chain). In the authors' workflow: Reference gene primer amplification gave nucleated cell count estimates. Sequencing was performed with immunoSEQ multiplex PCR; in TCRdb, only in-frame clones are kept and a portion is missing. V and J calls plus clone size are reproduced from that table; the DNA served to infer D and trimming. The sample includes around 58,000 clones, about 91% of them seen just once. These data belong to a study of blood T cell repertoires in COVID-19. Study-level background: Researchers got acute and convalescent COVID-19 samples from the United States, Italy and Spain. T cells, B-cell-depleted T cells, or PBMCs provided the cDNA or gDNA that served as material.

Germline CDR1 and CDR2: SGDLS and YYNGEE. This CDR3 has 14 residues. V dropped 0 bases and J dropped 7 bases, with 10 bases sitting between them. The TCR sequence derives from a woman aged 60-70 years with active or convalescent COVID-19. Sequenced: peripheral blood. The rearrangement joins TRBV9 to TRBJ2-2, with unresolved D. CDR3 DNA sequence: TGTGCCAGCAGCGTAGTTGGTAGATACGGGGAGCTGTTTTTT. It translates to CASSVVGRYGELFF.